This T cell receptor (beta chain) was identified during a study of radiotherapy plus CTLA-4 blockade in lung cancer (dated by TCRdb to the late 2010s). Study-level background: Objective responses were observed in 15% to 20% of enrolled patients, and disease control was achieved in about 32%.

Library generation was performed with the immunoSEQ multiplex PCR assay. TCRdb obtained this table from immuneACCESS and retained in-frame rearrangements with V and J assigned. These tables miss some clones; where compared with another copy, unresolved V genes account for less than half of the shortfall, and the remainder is unexplained. The sample contains around 110,000 clones, 70% to 90% of them found a single time. The ten most abundant clones make up less than 2.5% of the sample. Looking up the germline V gene yields CDR1 SGHRS and CDR2 YFSETQ. The CDR3 holds 15 amino acids from the cysteine to the phenylalanine. CDR3 DNA only is kept here, 45 bases in frame from base 1. As to this clone: There is no known antigen for this receptor. One end of the junction varies from germline; a read error may be responsible.

On the study overall, not on this receptor specifically: After treatment with radiotherapy and ipilimumab, TCR clones that originated in tumors expanded in peripheral blood. Early dynamic changes in blood T cell clones, together with increased serum interferon-beta after radiation, were reported as the strongest predictors of response.

The study tested focal radiation therapy combined with CTLA-4 blockade (ipilimumab) in patients with chemo-refractory metastatic non-small-cell lung cancer. The clonotype comes from a human donor with non-small cell lung cancer that progressed on radiotherapy plus ipilimumab. Some clones in this sample may be carry-over from other donors' samples. This chain is built from TRBV5-1 and TRBJ1-6, and TRBD1 matches 9 of the central bases. Material: peripheral blood, obtained from a patient treated with radiotherapy plus ipilimumab. The DNA sequence is given as TGCGCCAACAGCCCCCCCGGGACAGGGAATTCACCCCTCCACTTT. Translated, this gives CANSPPGTGNSPLHF. The variable domain in full, with residues beyond the CDR3 obtained from the reference TRBV5-1 and TRBJ1-6 genes, is KAGVTQTPRYLIKTRGQQVTLSCSPISGHRSVSWYQQTPGQGLQFLFEYFSETQRNKGNFPGRFSGRQFSNSRSEMNVSTLELGDSALYLCANSPPGTGNSPLHFGNGTRLTVT.